This is a list of T cell receptor beta chains from one sample in a study of response to subunit inactivated influenza vaccine. TCRdb analysed the RT-PCR reads with MiXCR anew, one entry per CDR3 protein. The sample includes some 550,000 distinct CDR3 sequences, under 30% of them seen just once. In addition, the sample was reused for a study of T cells expressing NK-cell markers.

Here the sequenced sample was CD4+ T cells sorted from PBMCs, taken roughly 12 days after vaccination. The receptors stem from a man aged 50 or older who received an inactivated influenza vaccine. Both conserved end residues are part of each CDR3. Size is omitted from some rows. Given values are once, few, many or a class for expanded clones.

TRBV6-1,-,TRBJ1-1,CASSRQGRPNTEAFF
TRBV14,-,TRBJ2-2,CASSPLRGTNTGELFF
TRBV29-1,-,TRBJ2-7,CSVESGTGTEQYF
TRBV20-1,-,TRBJ1-2,CSARSRTVYGYTF
TRBV20-1,-,TRBJ1-6,CSSRTGGNSPLHF
TRBV7-9,once,TRBJ1-6,CASSLGRQVNSPLHF
TRBV20-1,few,TRBJ2-7,CSASAGTSLYEQYF
TRBV18,-,TRBJ2-2,CASSPAIHTGELFF
TRBV20-1,-,TRBJ2-2,CSARDLRQGMAGELFF
TRBV6-2/TRBV6-3,-,TRBJ1-5,CATRTRGSQHF
TRBV29-1,few,TRBJ2-3,CSVGTSGADTDTQYF
TRBV28,few,TRBJ2-2,CASSADRTNTGELFF
TRBV6-1,-,TRBJ2-3,CASRPGQGNTDTQYF
TRBV20-1,few,TRBJ2-4,CSARDGQKNIQYF
TRBV4-1,-,TRBJ2-1,CASSQGLAGGRSYNEQFF
TRBV7-2,-,TRBJ2-5,CASSPLGPQEETQYF
TRBV6-5,-,TRBJ2-5,CASSYLGGGETQYF
TRBV7-6,-,TRBJ2-1,CASSQAGVINEQFF
TRBV20-1,few,TRBJ2-7,CSARWTSGRDEQYF
TRBV6-1,-,TRBJ2-3,CASSGGGAGYAYGQYF
TRBV6-2/TRBV6-3,few,TRBJ2-1,CASRGDWGPINEQFF
TRBV11-2,few,TRBJ2-4,CASSLNRRGNIQYF
TRBV28,-,TRBJ2-6,CASSPVGLAGVAGANVLTF
TRBV29-1,medium-sized,TRBJ2-1,CSVEQAGVGTYNEQFF
TRBV12-3/TRBV12-4,-,TRBJ1-6,CASRDPGSPLHF
TRBV7-2,-,TRBJ2-5,CASSFGGVETQYF
TRBV7-8,-,TRBJ2-3,CASSPRGRGAGGPTDTQYF
TRBV3-1,few,TRBJ1-1,CASSQGLRVVGTEAFF
TRBV4-3,few,TRBJ2-1,CASSQDVASGYTSYNEQFF
TRBV5-1,-,TRBJ2-6,CASSWGHSDSGANVLTF
TRBV5-5,-,TRBJ2-3,CASSQEGGAPPDTQYF
TRBV7-9,few,TRBJ1-4,CASSLQGGATNEKLFF
TRBV20-1,once,TRBJ1-1,CSARLGGTEAFF
TRBV18,-,TRBJ2-3,CASSPGTGIGADTQYF
TRBV7-6,few,TRBJ1-5,CASSQGPRQPQHF
TRBV11-2,few,TRBJ2-5,CASSSGDRGRETQYF
TRBV20-1,few,TRBJ1-1,CSARDGRLSTEAFF
TRBV20-1,few,TRBJ2-5,CSAIKTRMETQYF
TRBV7-2,-,TRBJ2-4,CASTLNPASAGANIQYF
TRBV29-1,-,TRBJ2-5,CSVVSRETQYF
TRBV20-1,-,TRBJ1-5,CSATRFGQGDSNQPQHF
TRBV20-1,few,TRBJ2-1,CSARPVVGYNEQFF
TRBV27,few,TRBJ1-2,CASSLSGWTNYGYTF
TRBV5-1,few,TRBJ1-6,CASSLEQGPISPLHF
TRBV11-2,many,TRBJ2-3,CASSLGIWTDTQYF
TRBV11-2,few,TRBJ2-7,CASSLAGPNREQYF
TRBV19,few,TRBJ2-3,CASSIQGFGTDTQYF
TRBV5-6,-,TRBJ2-2,CASTPPTGAGELFF
TRBV6-2/TRBV6-3,few,TRBJ2-2,CASTREAGELFF
TRBV6-2/TRBV6-3,once,TRBJ2-1,CASRHSSGGFLQFF
TRBV20-1,-,TRBJ2-7,CSARMLEQYF
TRBV20-1,many,TRBJ2-2,CSASPTTGNTGELFF
TRBV10-3,few,TRBJ1-1,CAISELSGGSGVKAFF
TRBV7-2,few,TRBJ2-7,CASSSGLVAHEQYF
TRBV5-1,-,TRBJ2-5,CASSFLWRQETQYF